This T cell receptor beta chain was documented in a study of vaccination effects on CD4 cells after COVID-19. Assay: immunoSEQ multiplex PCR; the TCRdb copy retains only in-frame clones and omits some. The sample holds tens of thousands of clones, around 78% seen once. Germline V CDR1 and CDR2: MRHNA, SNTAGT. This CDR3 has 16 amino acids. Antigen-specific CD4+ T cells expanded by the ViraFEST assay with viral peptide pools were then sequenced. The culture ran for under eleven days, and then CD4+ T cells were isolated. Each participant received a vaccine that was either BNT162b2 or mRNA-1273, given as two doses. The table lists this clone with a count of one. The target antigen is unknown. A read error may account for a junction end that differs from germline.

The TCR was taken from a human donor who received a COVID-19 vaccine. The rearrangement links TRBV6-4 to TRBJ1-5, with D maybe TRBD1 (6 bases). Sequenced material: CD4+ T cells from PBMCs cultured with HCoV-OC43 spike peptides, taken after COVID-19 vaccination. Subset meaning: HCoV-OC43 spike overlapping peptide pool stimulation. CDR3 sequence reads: CASSDSRGSSYQPQHF. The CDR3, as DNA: TGTGCCAGCAGTGACTCGAGGGGGAGTAGCTATCAGCCCCAGCATTTT.